The 4 T cell receptor beta chains in this list originate from one sample, sequenced in a study of shared clonotypes between healthy human individuals. The data were produced by immunoSEQ multiplex PCR, yet TCRdb's version contains in-frame clones alone and is incomplete. The data hold about 680,000 clones, with around 73% observed a single time. Source material: memory CD4+ T cells sorted from blood. Subset specified: CD45RA-negative fraction. All receptors come from a woman in her thirties in good health.

The chain links TRBV28 to TRBJ1-1; D possibly corresponds to TRBD1 (5 bases). V was shortened by 5 bases and J by 2 bases, with 18 bases between the two germline ends. CDR1 and CDR2 from the germline V gene are MDHEN and SYDVKM. This CDR3 contains 16 residues. CDR3 loop: CASSTSGYWVNTEAFF. The CDR3 DNA is TGTGCCAGCAGTACCTCAGGGTATTGGGTAAACACTGAAGCTTTCTTT.

The chain uses TRBV6-1 and TRBJ1-3; D is perhaps TRBD1 (6 bases). The CDR3 spans 14 residues. In germline, CDR1 is MNHNS, CDR2 SASEGT. V lost 6 bases to trimming and J lost 0 bases, with 9 bases between them. The CDR3 loop is CASSGQLSGNTIYF. For the CDR3, the DNA is TGTGCCAGCAGCGGACAGCTCTCTGGAAACACCATATATTTT.

The table lists this clone with many counts. This CDR3 is also generated by other DNA sequences in the sample. The CDR3 here is CASKQGANTGELFF. CDR3 nucleotides: TGTGCCAGTAAACAGGGGGCAAACACCGGGGAGCTGTTTTTT. The chain carries TRBV2 and TRBJ2-2, with 9 bases identical to TRBD1. The CDR3 runs to 14 residues. The germline V gene encodes CDR1 SNHLY and CDR2 FYNNEI. The V and J ends lost 9 bases and 2 bases, in that order; junction bases with no gene match: 4.

V is TRBV4-1 and J is TRBJ2-4, with 10 nucleotides matching TRBD2. CDR1 and CDR2 (germline): MGHRA, YSYEKL. The CDR3 has 18 amino acids. Unmatched junction bases numbered 15, after V lost 1 base and J lost 9 bases. The CDR3 coding sequence is TGCGCCAGCAGCCAAGCCACCCACAGCGGGAGGGCCGAGAGCATTCAGTACTTC. This gives the protein CASSQATHSGRAESIQYF.